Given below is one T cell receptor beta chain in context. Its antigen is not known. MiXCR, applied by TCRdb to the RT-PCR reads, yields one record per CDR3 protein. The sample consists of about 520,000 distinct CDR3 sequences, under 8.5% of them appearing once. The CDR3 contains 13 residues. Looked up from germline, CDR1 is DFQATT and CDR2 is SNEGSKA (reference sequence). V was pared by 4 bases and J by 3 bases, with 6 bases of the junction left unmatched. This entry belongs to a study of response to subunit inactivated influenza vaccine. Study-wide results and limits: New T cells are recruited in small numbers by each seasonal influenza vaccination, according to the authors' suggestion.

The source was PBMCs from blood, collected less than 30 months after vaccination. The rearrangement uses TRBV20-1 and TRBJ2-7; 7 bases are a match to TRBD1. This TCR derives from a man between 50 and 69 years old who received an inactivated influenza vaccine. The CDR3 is CSANRGGDYEQYF. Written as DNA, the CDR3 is TGCAGTGCTAACAGGGGTGGGGACTACGAGCAGTACTTC.